This TCR beta chain is drawn from a study of neurological immune-mediated disorders. This clonotype came up many times. The germline CDR1 and CDR2 sequences are SNHLY and FYNNEI. V dropped 6 bases and J dropped 7; count of bases not matched to a gene: 6. The CDR3 loop spans 15 amino acids. Using its own MiXCR run on the 5' RACE reads, TCRdb lists one record per CDR3 protein. The sample has 50,000 to 55,000 distinct CDR3 sequences, about 3.7% seen once. Sequencing input: PBMCs. This receptor was identified in a man aged 60 to 75 with multiple sclerosis. The chain is built from TRBV2 and TRBJ2-1; the match to TRBD2 covers 13 bases. This CDR3 reads CASRVVLAGGNEQFF. CDR3 DNA sequence: TGTGCCAGCAGGGTCGTACTAGCGGGAGGGAATGAGCAGTTCTTC.